One T cell receptor (beta chain) is described in this entry. Germline CDR1 SGHNT, CDR2 YYREEE (reference sequence). The CDR3 is made up of 12 amino acids. The V end lost 4 bases, the J end lost 9 bases, and 11 bases lay between the germline ends. The entry originates in a study of T cell changes during pregnancy in multiple sclerosis. The data were produced by immunoSEQ multiplex PCR, yet TCRdb's version contains in-frame clones alone and is incomplete. The sample shows 95,000 to 150,000 clones, roughly 92% of them seen only once. Sequencing was performed on peripheral blood, taken before pregnancy. The receptor was isolated from a female donor with multiple sclerosis, enrolled in a pregnancy study. The rearrangement joins TRBV5-4 to TRBJ2-1; D not certain. The CDR3 loop reads CASSGTPGEQFF. As DNA, the CDR3 is TGTGCCAGCAGCGGAACCCCGGGTGAGCAGTTCTTC.